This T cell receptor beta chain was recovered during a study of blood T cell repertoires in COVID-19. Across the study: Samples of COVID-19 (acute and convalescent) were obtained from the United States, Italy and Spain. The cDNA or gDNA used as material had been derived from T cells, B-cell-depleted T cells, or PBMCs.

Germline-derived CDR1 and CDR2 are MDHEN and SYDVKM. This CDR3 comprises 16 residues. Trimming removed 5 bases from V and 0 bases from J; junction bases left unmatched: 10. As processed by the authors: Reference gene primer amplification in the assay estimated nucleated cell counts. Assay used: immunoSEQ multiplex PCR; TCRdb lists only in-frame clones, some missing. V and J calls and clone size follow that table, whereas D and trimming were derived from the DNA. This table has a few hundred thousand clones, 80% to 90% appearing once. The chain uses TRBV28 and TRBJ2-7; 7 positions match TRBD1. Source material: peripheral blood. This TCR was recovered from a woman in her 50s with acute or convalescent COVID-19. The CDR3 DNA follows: TGTGCCAGCAGTACCAGGACAGGTTTTCTCTCCTACGAGCAGTACTTC. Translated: CASSTRTGFLSYEQYF.